This T cell receptor beta chain was retrieved from a study of blood T cells in healthy people across ages. Trimming left V 10 bases short and J 5 bases short, with 22 bases between. Germline V gives CDR1 MNHEY, CDR2 SVGEGT. This CDR3 spans 15 amino acids. Primers used in a second PCR of roughly 7 to 12 cycles were a sample-barcoded 5' primer and a J-beta primer mix. TCRdb reprocessed the 5' RACE reads via MiXCR and lists one record per CDR3 protein. The sample includes some 710,000 distinct CDR3 sequences, about 24% of them seen just once. This TCR came from a man between 65 and 80 years old in good health. The source material was blood. The chain carries TRBV6-2 or TRBV6-3 and TRBJ2-3, with D hard to call. CDR3 protein: CATAPGLAVGDTQYF. In nucleotides, the CDR3 is TGTGCCACCGCTCCGGGTCTGGCCGTTGGAGATACGCAGTATTTT.